These T cell receptor beta chains were read from a single sample in a study of CD8+ T cells in alopecia areata. Clones were sequenced by immunoSEQ multiplex PCR, and TCRdb holds only the in-frame ones, with some missing. The sample includes about 180,000 clones, just under 60% of them seen just once. The sequences come from CD4+ T cells sorted from blood, collected at week 0. These receptor sequences come from a human donor with alopecia areata. The CDR3 runs from the conserved cysteine through the conserved F or W. The D gene is left open where the match is weak. Size values are once, few and many counts, or a class for expanded clones, and some rows have none.

J: TRBJ1-2; V: TRBV29-1; D: .; size: .; CDR3: CSVEWQGSRSNYGYTF; DNA: TGCAGCGTTGAATGGCAGGGGTCGAGGTCGAACTATGGCTACACCTTC
J: TRBJ1-6; V: TRBV27; D: .; size: .; CDR3: CASGLGGGFNSPLHF; DNA: TGTGCCAGCGGCCTTGGGGGGGGTTTTAATTCACCCCTCCACTTT
J: TRBJ1-2; V: TRBV4-2; D: .; size: few; CDR3: CASSQGGDGGYTF; DNA: TGTGCCAGCAGCCAAGGGGGGGATGGTGGCTACACCTTC
J: TRBJ2-5; V: TRBV9; D: .; size: .; CDR3: CASCLTGGPGETQYF; DNA: TGTGCCAGCTGTCTTACGGGGGGCCCAGGGGAGACCCAGTACTTC
J: TRBJ1-1; V: TRBV28; D: .; size: .; CDR3: CASSLGGGENTEAFF; DNA: TGTGCCAGCAGTTTGGGGGGGGGCGAGAACACTGAAGCTTTCTTT
J: TRBJ1-2; V: TRBV28; D: TRBD1; size: .; CDR3: CASSLRGRNYGYTF; DNA: TGTGCCAGCAGTTTGAGGGGGCGGAACTATGGCTACACCTTC
J: TRBJ2-2; V: TRBV6-5; D: .; size: .; CDR3: CASSYLEFGELFF; DNA: TGTGCCAGCAGTTACTTGGAGTTTGGGGAGCTGTTTTTT
J: TRBJ1-6; V: TRBV5-6; D: .; size: .; CDR3: CASSPRESSYNSPLHF; DNA: TGTGCCAGCAGCCCTAGGGAGAGCTCCTATAATTCACCCCTCCACTTT
J: TRBJ2-7; V: TRBV27; D: .; size: .; CDR3: CASSLGPWYEQYF; DNA: TGTGCCAGCAGTTTGGGCCCTTGGTACGAGCAGTACTTC
J: TRBJ2-1; V: TRBV5-4; D: TRBD2; size: many; CDR3: CASSLTSGGAGSYNEQFF; DNA: TGTGCCAGCAGCTTGACTAGCGGGGGGGCCGGAAGCTACAATGAGCAGTTCTTC
J: TRBJ2-7; V: TRBV6-1; D: TRBD1; size: .; CDR3: CASSAQGVQYF; DNA: TGTGCCAGCAGTGCCCAGGGGGTGCAGTACTTC
J: TRBJ1-2; V: TRBV30; D: .; size: .; CDR3: CAWRDSGGGYTF; DNA: TGTGCCTGGAGGGACAGTGGAGGTGGCTACACCTTC
J: TRBJ1-4; V: TRBV7-8; D: TRBD1; size: few; CDR3: CASSLDRESQIEKLFF; DNA: TGTGCCAGCAGCCTCGACAGGGAGTCTCAGATTGAAAAACTGTTTTTT
J: TRBJ2-1; V: TRBV30; D: .; size: .; CDR3: CAWSVGGGRNEQFF; DNA: TGTGCCTGGAGTGTGGGGGGAGGTCGCAATGAGCAGTTCTTC
J: TRBJ2-7; V: TRBV18; D: .; size: .; CDR3: CASSPGIAYEQYF; DNA: TGTGCCAGCTCACCTGGTATTGCCTACGAGCAGTACTTC
J: TRBJ1-2; V: TRBV30; D: .; size: .; CDR3: CAWSLGERGYTF; DNA: TGTGCCTGGAGTCTAGGGGAACGGGGCTACACCTTC
J: TRBJ2-6; V: TRBV2; D: .; size: .; CDR3: CASSSRANVLTF; DNA: TGTGCCAGCAGTTCCAGGGCCAACGTCCTGACTTTC
J: TRBJ2-3; V: TRBV6-6; D: TRBD1; size: .; CDR3: CASSAMGQGDTQYF; DNA: TGTGCCAGCAGTGCTATGGGACAGGGTGATACGCAGTATTTT
J: TRBJ2-1; V: TRBV9; D: TRBD2; size: .; CDR3: CASSPRFQLGLAGGPDHEQFF; DNA: TGTGCCAGCAGCCCTCGGTTCCAGCTGGGACTAGCGGGGGGGCCTGACCATGAGCAGTTCTTC
J: TRBJ1-4; V: TRBV6-1; D: .; size: .; CDR3: CASRRETGEKLFF; DNA: TGTGCCAGCAGGCGAGAGACGGGGGAAAAACTGTTTTTT
J: TRBJ2-2; V: TRBV7-8; D: .; size: .; CDR3: CASSLTQVGELFF; DNA: TGTGCCAGCAGCTTAACTCAGGTCGGGGAGCTGTTTTTT
J: TRBJ2-3; V: TRBV29-1; D: .; size: .; CDR3: CSSQGNTDTQYF; DNA: TGCAGCTCGCAGGGAAACACAGATACGCAGTATTTT
J: TRBJ2-3; V: TRBV7-2; D: TRBD2; size: .; CDR3: CASSLGGGSDTQYF; DNA: TGTGCCAGCAGCTTAGGCGGGGGGTCAGATACGCAGTATTTT
J: TRBJ2-3; V: TRBV5-1; D: .; size: few; CDR3: CASSFQDRYGTDTQYF; DNA: TGCGCCAGCAGCTTTCAAGACCGGTATGGCACAGATACGCAGTATTTT
J: TRBJ1-6; V: TRBV30; D: .; size: .; CDR3: CAWSDDRRYNSPLHF; DNA: TGTGCCTGGAGCGATGACAGGCGTTATAATTCACCCCTCCACTTT
J: TRBJ2-3; V: TRBV30; D: .; size: .; CDR3: CAWSRREGGDTQYF; DNA: TGTGCCTGGAGCAGGCGGGAAGGCGGAGATACGCAGTATTTT
J: TRBJ2-7; V: TRBV5-5; D: .; size: .; CDR3: CASSSGGYEQYF; DNA: TGTGCCAGCAGCTCCGGCGGGTACGAGCAGTACTTC
J: TRBJ2-5; V: TRBV29-1; D: TRBD1; size: few; CDR3: CSGRDRGRGETQYF; DNA: TGCAGCGGACGAGACAGGGGCAGAGGAGAGACCCAGTACTTC
J: TRBJ1-6; V: TRBV14; D: .; size: few; CDR3: CASSQVRGTPLHF; DNA: TGTGCCAGCAGCCAAGTCCGGGGGACACCCCTCCACTTT